Given below is one TCR beta chain in context. The sample comes from a study of blood T cell repertoires in COVID-19. The CDR3 length is 15 residues. Trimming cost V 10 bases and J 6 bases; bases outside gene matches: 12. In germline, CDR1 is MNHEY, CDR2 SVGAGI. Enrollees, about 18 to 89 years old, lived in about two dozen US areas. Authors' processing steps: Counts of nucleated cells, estimated from reference gene primer amplification, were obtained. Assay: immunoSEQ multiplex PCR; the TCRdb copy retains only in-frame clones and omits some. D and trimming come from the DNA, and the V and J calls and clone size come from that table. The top ten clones hold over 5% of a sample with around 150,000 clones, 75% to 90% of them seen once.

The chain employs TRBV6-5 and TRBJ2-1; the match to TRBD2 covers 10 bases. The material sequenced was PBMCs or T cells enriched from blood (not recorded which). The source is a man aged 70-80 years who had been exposed to COVID-19. CDR3 sequence reads: CATLETASGSNEQFF. The DNA for the CDR3 is TGTGCCACTCTTGAAACGGCTAGCGGGAGCAATGAGCAGTTCTTC.